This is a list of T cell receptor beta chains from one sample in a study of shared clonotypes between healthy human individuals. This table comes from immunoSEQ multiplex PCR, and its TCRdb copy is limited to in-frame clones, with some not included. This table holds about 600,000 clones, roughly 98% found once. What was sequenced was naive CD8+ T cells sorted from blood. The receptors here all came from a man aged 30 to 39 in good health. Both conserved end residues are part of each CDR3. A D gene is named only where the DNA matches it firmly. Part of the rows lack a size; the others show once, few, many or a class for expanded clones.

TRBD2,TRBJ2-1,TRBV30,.,CAWSTGLSPYNEQFF,TGTGCCTGGAGTACGGGACTATCCCCCTACAATGAGCAGTTCTTC
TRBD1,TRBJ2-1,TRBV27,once,CAARTGPSYNEQFF,TGTGCCGCCAGGACAGGGCCCTCCTACAATGAGCAGTTCTTC
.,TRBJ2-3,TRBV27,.,CASSLLGDTQYF,TGTGCCAGCAGTTTGTTGGGAGATACGCAGTATTTT
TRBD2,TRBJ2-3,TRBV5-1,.,CASSTGTSGVLGDTQYF,TGCGCCAGCAGTACCGGGACTAGCGGGGTTCTGGGGGATACGCAGTATTTT
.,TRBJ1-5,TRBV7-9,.,CASSLTGFQPQHF,TGTGCCAGCAGCTTAACTGGTTTTCAGCCCCAGCATTTT
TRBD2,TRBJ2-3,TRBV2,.,CASPTGPTQGLNTDTQYF,TGTGCCAGCCCTACAGGTCCGACCCAGGGACTAAACACAGATACGCAGTATTTT
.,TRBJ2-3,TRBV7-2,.,CASSFPRQRSTDTQYF,TGTGCCAGCAGCTTTCCTCGCCAGCGGTCCACAGATACGCAGTATTTT
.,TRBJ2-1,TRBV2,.,CASSVGVGYEQFF,TGTGCCAGCAGTGTGGGTGTGGGTTATGAGCAGTTCTTC
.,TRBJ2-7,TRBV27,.,CASSSPAGQYF,TGTGCCAGCAGTTCCCCCGCCGGGCAGTACTTC
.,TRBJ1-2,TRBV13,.,CASSWSTVNYGYTF,TGTGCCAGCAGCTGGTCGACAGTTAACTATGGCTACACCTTC
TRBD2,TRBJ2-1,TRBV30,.,CAWSSRRESYEQFF,TGTGCCTGGAGTTCACGGCGGGAGTCTTATGAGCAGTTCTTC